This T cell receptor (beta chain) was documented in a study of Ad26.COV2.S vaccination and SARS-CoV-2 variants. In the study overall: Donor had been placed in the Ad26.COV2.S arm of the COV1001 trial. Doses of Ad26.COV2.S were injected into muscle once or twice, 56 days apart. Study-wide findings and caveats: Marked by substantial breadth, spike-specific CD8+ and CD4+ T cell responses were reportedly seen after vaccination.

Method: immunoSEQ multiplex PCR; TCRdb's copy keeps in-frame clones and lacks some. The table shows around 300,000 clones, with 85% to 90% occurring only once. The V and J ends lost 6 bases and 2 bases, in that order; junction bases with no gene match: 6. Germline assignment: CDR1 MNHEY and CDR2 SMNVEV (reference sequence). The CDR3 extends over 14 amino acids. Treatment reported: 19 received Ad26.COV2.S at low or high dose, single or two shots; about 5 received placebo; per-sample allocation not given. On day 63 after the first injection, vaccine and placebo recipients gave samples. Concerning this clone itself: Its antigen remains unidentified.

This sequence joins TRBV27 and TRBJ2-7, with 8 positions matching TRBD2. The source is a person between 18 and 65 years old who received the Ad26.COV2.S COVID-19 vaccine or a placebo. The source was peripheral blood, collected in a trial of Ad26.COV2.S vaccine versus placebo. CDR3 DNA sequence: TGTGCCAGCAGGTTGGCGGGAGGTGCCTACGAGCAGTACTTC. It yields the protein CASRLAGGAYEQYF.